Following are 16 T cell receptor beta chains from one sample sequenced in a study of cytomegalovirus exposure and HLA in healthy donors. The PCR employed 60 Vbeta primers together with 13 Jbeta primers. Some clones are missing from TCRdb's copy, which holds only in-frame ones; the method was immunoSEQ multiplex PCR. The sample lists some 160,000 clones, approximately 80% occurring once. Material: PBMCs. Receptors originate from a male donor in good health and CMV-seropositive.

The chain links TRBV7-6 to TRBJ2-3; 14 nucleotides match TRBD2. Germline V gene data show CDR1 as SGHVS and CDR2 as FNYEAQ. J lost 5 bases, V lost 4 bases, and 11 bases had no gene match. The CDR3 runs 18 residues. CDR3 coding DNA: TGTGCCAGCAGCTCGCCGGGACTAGCGGGAGAAAGGGGAGATACGCAGTATTTT. Protein product: CASSSPGLAGERGDTQYF.

The chain links TRBV12-5 to TRBJ2-7, with D maybe TRBD2 (6 bases). Germline V gene data show CDR1 as LGHNT and CDR2 as FRNRAP. Deletions cut 1 base from V and 6 bases from J, with 10 bases between. This CDR3 region has 13 residues. In nucleotides, the CDR3 is TGTGCTAGTGGTTTGGGACTAGAGGGCGAGCAGTACTTC. Amino acid sequence: CASGLGLEGEQYF.

In its sample, this clone was seen a few times. Other nucleotide sequences from this sample produce the same CDR3. The chain recombines TRBV7-2 with TRBJ2-7; 11 bases are shared with TRBD2. The germline CDR1 and CDR2 sequences are SGHTA and FQGNSA. This CDR3 region has 18 residues. The V gene end was trimmed by 1 base and the J gene end by 1 base; junction bases not matched to a gene: 9. Written as DNA, the CDR3 is TGTGCCAGCAGCTTAGTTGCTAGCGGGAGGCGGGGTTCCTACGAGCAGTACTTC. Its translation: CASSLVASGRRGSYEQYF.

This chain links TRBV2 with TRBJ2-1, with 8 bases aligning to TRBD2. This CDR3 has 12 residues. CDR1 is SNHLY, CDR2 FYNNEI, per germline. Trimming removed 7 bases from V and 10 bases from J; junction bases left unmatched: 6. The CDR3 DNA follows: TGTGCCAGCACCCTACTAGCGGTAGAGCAGTTCTTC. Translated, it gives CASTLLAVEQFF.

This chain uses TRBV6-5 with TRBJ2-7; TRBD1 is a possible D gene (7 bases). V lost 6 bases to trimming and J lost 1 base, with 16 bases between them. The CDR3 runs 15 residues. Germline V gives CDR1 MNHEY, CDR2 SVGAGI. The CDR3 protein is CASSLGAGGSYEQYF. The CDR3 region has the DNA TGTGCCAGCAGCCTCGGAGCAGGGGGGTCCTACGAGCAGTACTTC.

The V call is TRBV5-5, the J call TRBJ1-5; no firm D call. This CDR3 contains 13 residues. Germline CDR1 and CDR2: SGHKS and YYEKEE (reference sequence). The V gene lost 3 bases and the J gene lost 7 bases, with 11 bases spanning the gap. The CDR3 DNA is TGTGCCAGCAGCTCGAGGGCCTTGCAGCCCCAGCATTTT. Its translation: CASSSRALQPQHF.

The J gene is TRBJ2-1, the V gene TRBV4-3, with a weak D call TRBD2 (6 bases). The V gene lost 0 bases and the J gene lost 10 bases, with 10 bases spanning the gap. The CDR3 contains 13 residues. CDR1 and CDR2 from the germline V gene are LGHNA and YSLEER. CDR3 protein: CASSQDTAGEQFF. For the CDR3, the DNA is TGCGCCAGCAGCCAAGATACAGCGGGCGAGCAGTTCTTC.

The gene calls are TRBV7-8 and TRBJ1-4; the D gene is possibly TRBD1 (6 bases). Germline-derived CDR1 and CDR2 are SGHVS and FQNEAQ. The CDR3 has 15 residues. Trimming took off 0 bases at V and 8 bases at J, with 13 bases between the two ends. The CDR3: CASSLAGGADEKLFF. CDR3 in DNA: TGTGCCAGCAGCTTAGCTGGGGGGGCGGACGAAAAACTGTTTTTT.

A note on this clone: A much larger clone differs from this one at a single base, so this may be a read error. The J gene is TRBJ1-4, the V gene TRBV25-1; a possible D gene is TRBD1 (5 bases). Germline CDR1 MGHDK, CDR2 SYGVNS. This CDR3 region has 13 residues. Trimming removed 4 bases at V and 7 bases at J, with 10 bases between. The DNA for the CDR3 is TGTGCCAGCAGTGGGATAGGGGTTGAAAAACTGTTTTTT. Protein product: CASSGIGVEKLFF.

The chain couples TRBV7-2 to TRBJ1-6, with 7 positions matching TRBD1. The V gene end was trimmed by 5 bases and the J gene end by 11 bases; junction bases not matched to a gene: 12. The CDR3 is made up of 15 amino acids. Germline V lookup: CDR1 SGHTA, CDR2 FQGNSA. The CDR3 region has the DNA TGTGCCAGCAGCGGACGGACAGGTGGGATCGCACCCCTCCACTTT. It encodes CASSGRTGGIAPLHF.

This clone was detected a few times. The V gene is TRBV29-1, the J gene TRBJ2-3; TRBD2 matches at 8 bases. CDR3 length: 14 residues. Germline CDR1 and CDR2: SQVTM and ANQGSEA. Trimming removed 5 bases from V and 5 bases from J; junction bases left unmatched: 9. DNA for the CDR3: TGCAGCGTTCAAACAGCGGGGGCGGGAGATACGCAGTATTTT. This translates into CSVQTAGAGDTQYF.

This chain joins TRBV5-1 and TRBJ1-4; D may be TRBD1 (5 bases). Trimming took 4 bases from V and 7 from J, leaving 14 bases between them. From germline, CDR1 is SGHRS and CDR2 YFSETQ. The CDR3 runs 14 residues. In DNA, the CDR3 is TGCGCCAGCAGCCTTCAGGGTCCTGGTGAAAAACTGTTTTTT. Translated: CASSLQGPGEKLFF. Full variable domain (remainder filled in from reference TRBV5-1 and TRBJ1-4): KAGVTQTPRYLIKTRGQQVTLSCSPISGHRSVSWYQQTPGQGLQFLFEYFSETQRNKGNFPGRFSGRQFSNSRSEMNVSTLELGDSALYLCASSLQGPGEKLFFGSGTQLSVL.

V gene TRBV14 combines with J gene TRBJ2-7; 8 bases are shared with TRBD1. Germline V gives CDR1 SGHDN, CDR2 FVKESK. The length of the CDR3 is 14 residues. V gave up 4 bases and J gave up 4 bases; unmatched junction bases: 6. This CDR3 is CASSRPDREYEQYF. In DNA, the CDR3 is TGTGCCAGCAGCCGGCCGGACAGGGAATACGAGCAGTACTTC.

This clone was counted only a few times. The CDR3 DNA reads TGTGCCAGCAGCTCCGGGACAGGGGTGCACGAGCAGTACTTC. Translation gives CASSSGTGVHEQYF. V and J are TRBV7-9 and TRBJ2-7; 10 bases are a match to TRBD1. The CDR3 runs 14 residues. Germline V gene lookup returns CDR1 SEHNR and CDR2 FQNEAQ (reference sequence). V lost 4 bases to trimming and J lost 5 bases; unmatched junction nucleotides: 5.

This clone was picked up one time. V usage is TRBV19 and J usage is TRBJ1-3; weak D call: TRBD1 (5 bases). V lost 6 bases, J lost 0 bases, and 12 bases lay in between. This CDR3 is built from 15 residues. Germline V CDR1 and CDR2: LNHDA, SQIVND (reference sequence). In DNA, the CDR3 is TGTGCCAGTAGGACCCAGGGCCACTCTGGAAACACCATATATTTT. Its protein product is CASRTQGHSGNTIYF.

The chain has TRBV15 and TRBJ1-4, with D tentatively TRBD1 (5 bases). This CDR3 has 15 amino acids. V lost 1 base to trimming and J lost 5 bases, with 11 bases between them. Looked up from germline, CDR1 is LNHNV and CDR2 is YYDKDF (reference sequence). Here the CDR3 reads CATSRGAGSNEKLFF. CDR3 DNA sequence: TGTGCCACCAGCAGAGGGGCAGGGTCGAATGAAAAACTGTTTTTT.